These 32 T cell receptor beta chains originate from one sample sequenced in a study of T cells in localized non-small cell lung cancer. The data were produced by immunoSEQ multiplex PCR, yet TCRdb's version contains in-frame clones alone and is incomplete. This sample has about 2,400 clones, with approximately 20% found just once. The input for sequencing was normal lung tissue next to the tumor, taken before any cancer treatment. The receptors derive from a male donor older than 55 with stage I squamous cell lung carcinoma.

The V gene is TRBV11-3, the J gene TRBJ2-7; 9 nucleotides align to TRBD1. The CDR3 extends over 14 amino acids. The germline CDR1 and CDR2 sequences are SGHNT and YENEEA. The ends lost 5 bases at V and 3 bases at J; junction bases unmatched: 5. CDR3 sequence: CASSAGTGIYEQYF. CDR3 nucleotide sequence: TGTGCCAGCAGCGCCGGGACAGGGATCTACGAGCAGTACTTC.

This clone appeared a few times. The CDR3 spells CASSYSGNEQFF. For the CDR3, the DNA is TGTGCCAGCAGTTATTCGGGCAATGAGCAGTTCTTC. The chain carries TRBV6-8 and TRBJ2-1, with D unclear. Germline-derived CDR1 and CDR2 are MNHGY and SAAAGT. This CDR3 has 12 residues. The germline V and J ends were trimmed by 3 bases and 6 bases, with 6 bases remaining between them.

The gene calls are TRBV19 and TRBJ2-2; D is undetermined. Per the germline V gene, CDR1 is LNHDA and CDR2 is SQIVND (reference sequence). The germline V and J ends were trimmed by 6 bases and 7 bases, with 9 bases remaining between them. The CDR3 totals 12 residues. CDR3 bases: TGTGCCAGTAGAGTCCGGGTCGGGGAGCTGTTTTTT. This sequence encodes CASRVRVGELFF.

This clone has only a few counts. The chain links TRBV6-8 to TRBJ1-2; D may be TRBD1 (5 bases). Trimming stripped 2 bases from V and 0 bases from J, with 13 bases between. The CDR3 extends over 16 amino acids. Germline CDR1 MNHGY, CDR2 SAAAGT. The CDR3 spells CASSYQGSLANYGYTF. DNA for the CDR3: TGTGCCAGCAGTTACCAGGGTTCTTTAGCTAACTATGGCTACACCTTC.

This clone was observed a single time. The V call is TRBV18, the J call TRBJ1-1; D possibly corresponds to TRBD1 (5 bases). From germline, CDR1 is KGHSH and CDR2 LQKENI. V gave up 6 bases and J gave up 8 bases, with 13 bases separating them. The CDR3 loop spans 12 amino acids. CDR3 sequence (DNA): TGTGCCAGCTCGCCCCGGGACGGGGAAGCTTTCTTT. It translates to CASSPRDGEAFF.

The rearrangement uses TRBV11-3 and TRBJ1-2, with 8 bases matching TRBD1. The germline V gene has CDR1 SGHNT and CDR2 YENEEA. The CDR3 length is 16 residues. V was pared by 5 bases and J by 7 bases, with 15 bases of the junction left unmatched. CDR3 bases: TGTGCCAGCAGCCCCCCCGGGACAGGCTCCCTGGGTGGCTACACCTTC. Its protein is CASSPPGTGSLGGYTF.

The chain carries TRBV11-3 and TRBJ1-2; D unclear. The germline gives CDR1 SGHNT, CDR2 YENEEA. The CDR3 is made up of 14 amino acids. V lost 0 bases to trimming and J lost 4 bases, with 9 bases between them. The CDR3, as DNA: TGTGCCAGCAGCTTAGACAGTGCAGTCTATGGCTACACCTTC. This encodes CASSLDSAVYGYTF.

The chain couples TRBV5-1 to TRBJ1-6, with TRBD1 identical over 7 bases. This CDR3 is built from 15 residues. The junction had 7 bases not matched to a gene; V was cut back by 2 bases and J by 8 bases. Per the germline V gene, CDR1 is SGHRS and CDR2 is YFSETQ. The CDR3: CASSLQGPVDSPLHF. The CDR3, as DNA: TGCGCCAGCAGCTTACAGGGGCCGGTAGATTCACCCCTCCACTTT.

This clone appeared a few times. The CDR3 sequence is CATKRKTGELTEAFF. CDR3 nucleotides: TGCGCCACCAAGCGTAAGACAGGGGAATTAACTGAAGCTTTCTTT. This chain joins TRBV5-1 and TRBJ1-1, with TRBD1 matching over 8 bases. The junction had 15 bases not matched to a gene; V was cut back by 9 bases and J by 5 bases. This CDR3 is 15 amino acids long. Germline CDR1 and CDR2: SGHRS and YFSETQ.

CDR3 amino acids: CASSLGGAQETQYF. The CDR3 bases are TGTGCCAGCAGCTTAGGTGGAGCCCAAGAGACCCAGTACTTC. This chain joins TRBV11-3 and TRBJ2-5, with D unclear. The germline V gene has CDR1 SGHNT and CDR2 YENEEA. V was cut by 1 base and J by 1 base, with 7 bases left in between. The CDR3 consists of 14 residues.

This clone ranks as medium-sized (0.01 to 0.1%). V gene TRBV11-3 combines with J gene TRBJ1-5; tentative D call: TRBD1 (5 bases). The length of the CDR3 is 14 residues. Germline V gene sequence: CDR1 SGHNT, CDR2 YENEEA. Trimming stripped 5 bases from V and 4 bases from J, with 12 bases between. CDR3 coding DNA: TGTGCCAGCAGCCGGGGCGGTAATAATCAGCCCCAGCATTTT. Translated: CASSRGGNNQPQHF. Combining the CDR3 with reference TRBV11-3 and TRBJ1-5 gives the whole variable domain EAGVVQSPRYKIIEKKQPVAFWCNPISGHNTLYWYLQNLGQGPELLIRYENEEAVDDSQLPKDRFSAERLKGVDSTLKIQPAELGDSAVYLCASSRGGNNQPQHFGDGTRLSIL.

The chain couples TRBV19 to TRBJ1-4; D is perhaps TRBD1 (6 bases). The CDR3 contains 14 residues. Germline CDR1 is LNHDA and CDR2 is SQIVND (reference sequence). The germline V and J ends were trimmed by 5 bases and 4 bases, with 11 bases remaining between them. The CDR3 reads CASSPDSRNEKLFF. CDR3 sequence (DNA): TGTGCCAGTAGTCCGGACAGTCGTAATGAAAAACTGTTTTTT.

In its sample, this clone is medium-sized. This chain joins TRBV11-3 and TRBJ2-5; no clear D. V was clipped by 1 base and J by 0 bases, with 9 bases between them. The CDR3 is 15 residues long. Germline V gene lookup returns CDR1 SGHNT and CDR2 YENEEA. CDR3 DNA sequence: TGTGCCAGCAGCTTAGTGAGGTCGTACCAAGAGACCCAGTACTTC. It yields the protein CASSLVRSYQETQYF.

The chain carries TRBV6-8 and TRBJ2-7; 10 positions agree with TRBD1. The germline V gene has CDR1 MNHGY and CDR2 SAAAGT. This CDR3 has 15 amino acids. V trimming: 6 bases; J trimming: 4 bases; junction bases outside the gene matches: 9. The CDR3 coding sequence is TGTGCCAGCAGAGAACCCGGGACAGGGGTTTACGAGCAGTACTTC. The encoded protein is CASREPGTGVYEQYF.

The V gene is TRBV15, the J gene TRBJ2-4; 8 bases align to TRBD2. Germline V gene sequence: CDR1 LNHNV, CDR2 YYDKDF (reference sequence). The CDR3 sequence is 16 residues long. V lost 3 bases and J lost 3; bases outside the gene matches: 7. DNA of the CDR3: TGTGCCACCAGCAGGCCGGGGGGGTTGGTCAAAAACATTCAGTACTTC. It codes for CATSRPGGLVKNIQYF.

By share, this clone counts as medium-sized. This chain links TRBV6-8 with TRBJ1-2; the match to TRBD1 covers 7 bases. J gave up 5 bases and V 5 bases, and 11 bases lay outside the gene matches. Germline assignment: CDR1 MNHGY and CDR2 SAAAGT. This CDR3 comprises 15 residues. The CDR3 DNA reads TGTGCCAGCAGTCCAACGGGACAGCAGATTTATGGCTACACCTTC. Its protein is CASSPTGQQIYGYTF.

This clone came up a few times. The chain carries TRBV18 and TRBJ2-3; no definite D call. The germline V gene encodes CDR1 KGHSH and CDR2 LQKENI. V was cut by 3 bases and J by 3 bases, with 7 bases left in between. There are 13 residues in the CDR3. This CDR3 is CASSPSGTDTQYF. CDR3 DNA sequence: TGTGCCAGCTCACCCTCCGGGACAGATACGCAGTATTTT.

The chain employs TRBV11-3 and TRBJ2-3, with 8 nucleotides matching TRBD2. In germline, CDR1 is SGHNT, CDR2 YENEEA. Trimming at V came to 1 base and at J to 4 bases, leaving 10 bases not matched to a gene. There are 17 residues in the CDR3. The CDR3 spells CASSLVMGSGNADTQYF. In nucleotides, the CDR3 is TGTGCCAGCAGCTTAGTGATGGGTAGCGGGAACGCAGATACGCAGTATTTT.

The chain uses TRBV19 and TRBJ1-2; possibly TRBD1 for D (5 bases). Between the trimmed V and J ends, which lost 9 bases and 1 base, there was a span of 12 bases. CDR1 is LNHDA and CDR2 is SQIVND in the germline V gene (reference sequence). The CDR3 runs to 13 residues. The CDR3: CASRGSLNYGYTF. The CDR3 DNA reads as TGTGCCAGCCGGGGGTCCCTTAACTATGGCTACACCTTC.

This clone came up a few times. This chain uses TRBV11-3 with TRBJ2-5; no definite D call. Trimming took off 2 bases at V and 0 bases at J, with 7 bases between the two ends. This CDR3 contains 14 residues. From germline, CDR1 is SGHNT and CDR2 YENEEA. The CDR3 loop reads CASSLTLNQETQYF. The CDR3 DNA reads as TGTGCCAGCAGCTTAACCCTCAACCAAGAGACCCAGTACTTC. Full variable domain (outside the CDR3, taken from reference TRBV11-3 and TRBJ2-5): EAGVVQSPRYKIIEKKQPVAFWCNPISGHNTLYWYLQNLGQGPELLIRYENEEAVDDSQLPKDRFSAERLKGVDSTLKIQPAELGDSAVYLCASSLTLNQETQYFGPGTRLLVL.

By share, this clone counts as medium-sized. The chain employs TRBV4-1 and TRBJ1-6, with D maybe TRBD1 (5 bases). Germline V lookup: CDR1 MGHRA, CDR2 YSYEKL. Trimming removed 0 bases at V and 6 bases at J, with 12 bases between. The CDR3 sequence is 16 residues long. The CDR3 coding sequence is TGCGCCAGCAGCCAAGATCTCGGGGCACCTAATTCACCCCTCCACTTT. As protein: CASSQDLGAPNSPLHF.

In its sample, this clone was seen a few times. This CDR3 is CASSETGAKTEQFF. In DNA, the CDR3 is TGCGCCAGCAGCGAAACGGGAGCCAAAACTGAGCAGTTCTTC. The chain is built from TRBV5-1 and TRBJ2-1; D is possibly TRBD2 (6 bases). CDR1 is SGHRS, CDR2 YFSETQ, per germline. V shed 4 bases and J shed 9 bases, with 17 bases lying between them. The CDR3 has 14 residues.

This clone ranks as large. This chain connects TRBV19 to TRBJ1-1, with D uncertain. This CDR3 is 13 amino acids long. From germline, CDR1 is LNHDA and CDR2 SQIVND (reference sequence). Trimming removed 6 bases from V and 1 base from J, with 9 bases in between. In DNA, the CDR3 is TGTGCCAGTAGGATCGACGGGAACACTGAAGCTTTCTTT. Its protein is CASRIDGNTEAFF.

The CDR3, as DNA: TGTGCCAGTACCCCCCGGGGAGGGGGTATTACTGAAGCTTTCTTT. This codes for CASTPRGGGITEAFF. The V call is TRBV19, the J call TRBJ1-1; weak D call: TRBD1 (6 bases). Trimming shortened V by 7 bases and J by 5 bases, and 20 bases separated the two germline ends. The germline CDR1 and CDR2 sequences are LNHDA and SQIVND (reference sequence). CDR3 length: 15 amino acids.

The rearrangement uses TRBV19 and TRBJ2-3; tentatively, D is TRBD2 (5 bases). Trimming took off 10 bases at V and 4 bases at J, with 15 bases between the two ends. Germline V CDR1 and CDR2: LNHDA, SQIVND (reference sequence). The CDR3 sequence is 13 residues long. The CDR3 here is CATLSDFSDTQYF. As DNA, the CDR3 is TGTGCCACCCTTAGCGACTTCTCAGATACGCAGTATTTT.

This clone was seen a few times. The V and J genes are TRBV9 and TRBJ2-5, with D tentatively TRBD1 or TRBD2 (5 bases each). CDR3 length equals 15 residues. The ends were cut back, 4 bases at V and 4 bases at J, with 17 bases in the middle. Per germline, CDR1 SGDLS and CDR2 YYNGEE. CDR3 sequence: CASSSGAGGRETQYF. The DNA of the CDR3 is TGTGCCAGCAGCTCCGGGGCAGGTGGGCGAGAGACCCAGTACTTC.

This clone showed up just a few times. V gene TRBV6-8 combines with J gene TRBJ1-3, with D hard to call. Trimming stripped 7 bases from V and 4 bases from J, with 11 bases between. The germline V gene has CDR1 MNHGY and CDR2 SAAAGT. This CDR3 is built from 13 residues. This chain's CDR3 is CASNVGRGNTIYF. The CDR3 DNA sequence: TGTGCCAGCAACGTCGGGAGAGGAAACACCATATATTTT.

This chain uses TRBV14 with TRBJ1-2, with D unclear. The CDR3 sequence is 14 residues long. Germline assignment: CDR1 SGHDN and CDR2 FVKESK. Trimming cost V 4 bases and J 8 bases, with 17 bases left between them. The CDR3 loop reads CASSPTDGREGYTF. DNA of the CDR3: TGTGCCAGCAGCCCAACCGACGGACGCGAAGGCTACACCTTC.

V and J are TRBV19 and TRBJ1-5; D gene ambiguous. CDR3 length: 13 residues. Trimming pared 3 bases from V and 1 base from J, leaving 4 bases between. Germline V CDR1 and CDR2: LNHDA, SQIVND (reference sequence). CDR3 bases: TGTGCCAGTAGTATGGTAAGCAATCAGCCCCAGCATTTT. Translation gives CASSMVSNQPQHF.

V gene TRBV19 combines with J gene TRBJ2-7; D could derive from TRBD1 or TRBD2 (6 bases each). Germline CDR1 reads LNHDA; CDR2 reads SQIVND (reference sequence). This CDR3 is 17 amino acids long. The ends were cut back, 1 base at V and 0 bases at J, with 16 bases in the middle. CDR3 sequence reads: CASSIGPRGALSYEQYF. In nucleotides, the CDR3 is TGTGCCAGTAGTATAGGGCCGAGGGGGGCCCTCTCCTACGAGCAGTACTTC.

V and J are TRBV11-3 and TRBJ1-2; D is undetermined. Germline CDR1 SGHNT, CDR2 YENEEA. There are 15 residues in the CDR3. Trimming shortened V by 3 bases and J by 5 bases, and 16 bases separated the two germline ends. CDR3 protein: CASSLIGGLIYGYTF. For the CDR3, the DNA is TGTGCCAGCAGCTTGATTGGAGGGTTAATTTATGGCTACACCTTC.

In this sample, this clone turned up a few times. CDR3 in amino acids: CASSARINDPSYEQYF. In DNA, the CDR3 is TGTGCCAGCAGTGCGCGGATTAATGACCCGTCCTACGAGCAGTACTTC. V and J are TRBV6-8 and TRBJ2-7, with D unclear. The length of the CDR3 is 16 residues. Trimming shortened V by 5 bases and J by 1 base, and 18 bases separated the two germline ends. From germline, CDR1 is MNHGY and CDR2 SAAAGT.